The 10 T cell receptor beta chains given below trace back to one sample, sequenced in a study of PD-L1 blockade in urothelial cancer. Indicated time point: pretreatment peripheral blood. The method was immunoSEQ multiplex PCR; TCRdb's version includes in-frame clones alone and lacks a portion of them. Of about 50,000 clones listed, about 86% are singletons. The sequencing used PBMCs, collected around atezolizumab (anti-PD-L1) treatment. These TCRs come from a man between 60 and 75 years old with urothelial cancer.

The rearrangement links TRBV2 to TRBJ1-1; D gene ambiguous. The V gene lost 0 bases and the J gene lost 8 bases, with 13 bases spanning the gap. The CDR3 has 14 residues. Germline V CDR1 and CDR2: SNHLY, FYNNEI. The DNA of the CDR3 is TGTGCCAGCAGTGAAGCGCTTCCAACAGAAGAAGCTTTCTTT. Translation: CASSEALPTEEAFF.

This chain links TRBV7-2 with TRBJ1-1, with D possibly being TRBD1 (5 bases). Deletions cut 3 bases from V and 1 base from J, with 9 bases between. CDR1 and CDR2 (germline): SGHTA, FQGNSA. There are 14 residues in the CDR3. The CDR3 sequence: CASSFDSSNTEAFF. As DNA, the CDR3 is TGTGCCAGCAGCTTCGACAGCTCGAACACTGAAGCTTTCTTT.

This chain uses TRBV28 with TRBJ2-7; 7 bases align to TRBD2. Looked up from germline, CDR1 is MDHEN and CDR2 is SYDVKM. V gave up 4 bases and J gave up 2 bases; unmatched junction bases: 8. The CDR3 is 15 amino acids. CDR3 sequence (DNA): TGTGCCAGCAGTTCTCGTAGCGGGTTGCCCTACGAGCAGTACTTC. The encoded protein is CASSSRSGLPYEQYF.

CDR3 protein: CASRAGAATDTQYF. For the CDR3, the DNA is TGTGCCAGCAGGGCGGGGGCCGCGACAGATACGCAGTATTTT. The chain joins TRBV2 to TRBJ2-3, with TRBD2 as a possible D gene (7 bases). Trimming stripped 6 bases from V and 3 bases from J, with 13 bases between. The germline gives CDR1 SNHLY, CDR2 FYNNEI. The CDR3 has 14 amino acids.

This clone was found a few times. V gene TRBV10-2 combines with J gene TRBJ1-2, with D unresolved. This CDR3 spans 13 amino acids. Germline lookup yields CDR1 WSHSY and CDR2 SAAADI. Trimming stripped 0 bases from V and 6 bases from J, with 8 bases between. The CDR3 nucleotides read TGCGCCAGCAGTGAGTCGTATGGAGATGGCTACACCTTC. Its protein product is CASSESYGDGYTF.

The chain combines TRBV2 with TRBJ2-5, with D perhaps matching TRBD1 (6 bases). Germline CDR1 SNHLY, CDR2 FYNNEI. V shed 2 bases and J shed 4 bases, with 14 bases lying between them. The CDR3 extends over 15 amino acids. The CDR3 loop is CASSEKTGRRETQYF. CDR3 sequence (DNA): TGTGCCAGCAGTGAAAAGACAGGTAGACGAGAGACCCAGTACTTC.

This sequence joins TRBV30 and TRBJ2-2, with D perhaps TRBD1 (5 bases). With 4 bases removed from V and 7 bases from J, the gap between germline ends came to 13 bases. The CDR3 length is 13 residues. Germline CDR1 reads GTSNPN; CDR2 reads SVGIG (reference sequence). The CDR3: CAWMGRLSGELFF. As DNA, the CDR3 is TGTGCCTGGATGGGGCGTTTGAGCGGGGAGCTGTTTTTT.

V is TRBV6-6 and J is TRBJ1-2, with D perhaps matching TRBD1 (6 bases). V was shortened by 6 bases and J by 7 bases, with 18 bases between the two germline ends. The CDR3 runs 14 residues. Germline V gene lookup returns CDR1 MNHNY and CDR2 SVGAGI (reference sequence). The CDR3 region has the DNA TGTGCCAGCAGGGCACAGGGATTTCTTTTTGGCTACACCTTC. This encodes CASRAQGFLFGYTF.

The chain carries TRBV5-1 and TRBJ1-4, with 7 bases aligning to TRBD1. The CDR3 covers 18 residues. Germline V gene data show CDR1 as SGHRS and CDR2 as YFSETQ. V lost 5 bases and J lost 0; bases outside the gene matches: 13. CDR3 sequence: CASRKYRGTEATNEKLFF. In DNA, the CDR3 is TGCGCCAGCAGAAAATACAGGGGTACGGAAGCAACTAATGAAAAACTGTTTTTT.

The V gene is TRBV29-1, the J gene TRBJ2-5; 7 bases line up with TRBD2. Germline V gives CDR1 SQVTM, CDR2 ANQGSEA. The CDR3 is made up of 12 amino acids. V lost 2 bases to trimming and J lost 7 bases; unmatched junction nucleotides: 4. The CDR3 is CSVEKAGATQYF. CDR3 in DNA: TGCAGCGTTGAAAAGGCGGGAGCGACCCAGTACTTC.